This T cell receptor beta chain was recovered during a study of spatial heterogeneity in lung cancer. For the study at large: After resection, follow-up PBMC samples were sequenced when available, at a median of about two years later.

Time point here: blood at routine non-recurrence follow-up after resection. This clonotype has just a few counts. Via MiXCR, TCRdb re-called the 5' RACE reads, giving one row per CDR3 protein. The sample gives 110,000 or so distinct CDR3 sequences, less than 14% of which show up once; approximately 24% is in the top ten. Germline V gene lookup returns CDR1 GTSNPN and CDR2 SVGIG (reference sequence). This CDR3 has 12 amino acids. The V gene lost 2 bases and the J gene lost 7 bases, with 11 bases spanning the gap. The chain has TRBV30 and TRBJ1-1; D gene uncertain. The sample was PBMCs, taken at follow-up. This receptor was taken from a female donor with early-stage non-small cell lung cancer. As DNA, the CDR3 is TGTGCCTGGAGTTCTTCGGGATTTGAAGCTTTCTTT. Its translation: CAWSSSGFEAFF.